This T cell receptor (beta chain) appears in the sequencing data of a study of blood T cell repertoires in COVID-19. In the study overall: There were acute and convalescent COVID-19 samples, and they came from the United States, Italy and Spain. PBMCs, B-cell-depleted T cells, or T cells were the source of the cDNA or gDNA that made up the material.

Study processing details: The assay estimated nucleated cells by amplifying reference gene primers. The repertoire was sequenced with immunoSEQ multiplex PCR; TCRdb's copy has only in-frame clones and lacks some. V and J calls and clone size are given by that table; D and trimming were obtained from the DNA. Among over 85,000 clones, around 85% were seen once, and the ten largest hold under 3.5%. V dropped 4 bases and J dropped 11 bases, with 20 bases sitting between them. Germline CDR1 reads MNHEY; CDR2 reads SVGAGI. The CDR3 extends over 14 amino acids. Seattle participants joined during active infection and were tracked over time.

This clonotype was obtained from a woman older than 75 with COVID-19, enrolled during active disease. The sample taken for sequencing was peripheral blood. This chain joins TRBV6-5 and TRBJ1-1; TRBD1 might be the D (5 bases). The DNA of the CDR3 is TGTGCCAGCAGTTCGGCCCGCGCCGGCAAGGGGGCTTTCTTT. Translating it yields CASSSARAGKGAFF.